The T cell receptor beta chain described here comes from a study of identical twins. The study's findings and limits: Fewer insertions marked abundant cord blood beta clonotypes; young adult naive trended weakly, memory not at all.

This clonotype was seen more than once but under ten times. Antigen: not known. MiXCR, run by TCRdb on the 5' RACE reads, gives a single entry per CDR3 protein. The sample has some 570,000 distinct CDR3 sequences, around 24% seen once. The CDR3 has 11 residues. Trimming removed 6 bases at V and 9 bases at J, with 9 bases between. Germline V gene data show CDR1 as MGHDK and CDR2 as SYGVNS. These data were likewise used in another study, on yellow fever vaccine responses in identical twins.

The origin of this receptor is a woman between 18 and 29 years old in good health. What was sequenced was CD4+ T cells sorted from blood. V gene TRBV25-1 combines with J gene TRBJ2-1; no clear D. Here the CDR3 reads CASRVNSEQFF. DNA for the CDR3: TGTGCCAGCAGAGTAAATAGTGAGCAGTTCTTC.